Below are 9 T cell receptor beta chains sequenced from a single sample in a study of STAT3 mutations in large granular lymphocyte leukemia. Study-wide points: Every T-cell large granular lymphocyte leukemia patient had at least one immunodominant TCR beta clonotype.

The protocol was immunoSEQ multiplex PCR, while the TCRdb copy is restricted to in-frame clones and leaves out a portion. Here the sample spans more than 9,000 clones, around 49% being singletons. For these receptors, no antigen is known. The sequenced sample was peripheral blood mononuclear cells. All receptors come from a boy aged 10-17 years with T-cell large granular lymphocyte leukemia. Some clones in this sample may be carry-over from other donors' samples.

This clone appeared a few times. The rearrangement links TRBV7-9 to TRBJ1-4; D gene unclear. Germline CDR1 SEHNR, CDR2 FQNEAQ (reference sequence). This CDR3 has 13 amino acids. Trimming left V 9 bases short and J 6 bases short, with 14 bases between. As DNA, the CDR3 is TGTGCCAGAACTGGAATAGGGCATGAAAAACTGTTTTTT. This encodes CARTGIGHEKLFF.

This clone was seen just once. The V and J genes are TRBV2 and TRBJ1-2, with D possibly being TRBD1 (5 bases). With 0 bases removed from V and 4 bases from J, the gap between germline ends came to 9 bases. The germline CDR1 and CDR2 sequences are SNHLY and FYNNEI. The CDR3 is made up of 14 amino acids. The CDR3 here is CASSEAKGFYGYTF. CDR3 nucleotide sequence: TGTGCCAGCAGTGAAGCTAAGGGGTTCTATGGCTACACCTTC.

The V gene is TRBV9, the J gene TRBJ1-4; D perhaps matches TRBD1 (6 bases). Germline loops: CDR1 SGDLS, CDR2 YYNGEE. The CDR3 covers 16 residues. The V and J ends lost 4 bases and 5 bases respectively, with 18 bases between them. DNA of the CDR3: TGTGCCAGCAGCCTCCGAGGGCAGGGGAGGAATGAAAAACTGTTTTTT. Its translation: CASSLRGQGRNEKLFF.

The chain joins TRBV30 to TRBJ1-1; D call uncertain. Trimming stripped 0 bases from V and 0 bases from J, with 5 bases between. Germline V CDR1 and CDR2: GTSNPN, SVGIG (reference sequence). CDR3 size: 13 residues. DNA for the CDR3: TGTGCCTGGAGTGTCGCGGTGAACACTGAAGCTTTCTTT. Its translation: CAWSVAVNTEAFF.

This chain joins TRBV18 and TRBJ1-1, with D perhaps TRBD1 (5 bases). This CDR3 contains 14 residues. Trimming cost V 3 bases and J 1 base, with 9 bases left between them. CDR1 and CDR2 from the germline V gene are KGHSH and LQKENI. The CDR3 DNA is TGTGCCAGCTCACCGGGGGAGGAGAACACTGAAGCTTTCTTT. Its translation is CASSPGEENTEAFF.

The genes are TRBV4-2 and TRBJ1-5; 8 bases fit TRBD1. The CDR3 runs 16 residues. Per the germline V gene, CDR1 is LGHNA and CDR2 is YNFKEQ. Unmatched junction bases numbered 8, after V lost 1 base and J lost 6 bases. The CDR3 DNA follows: TGTGCCAGCAGCCAAGTCAGGGCAGGGGGCACTCAGCCCCAGCATTTT. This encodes CASSQVRAGGTQPQHF.

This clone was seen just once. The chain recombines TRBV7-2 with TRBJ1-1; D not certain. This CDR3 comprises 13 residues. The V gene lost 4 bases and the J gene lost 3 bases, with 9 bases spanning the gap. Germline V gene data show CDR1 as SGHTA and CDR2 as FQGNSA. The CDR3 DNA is TGTGCCAGCAGCTCTTGGGTGGACACTGAAGCTTTCTTT. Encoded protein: CASSSWVDTEAFF.

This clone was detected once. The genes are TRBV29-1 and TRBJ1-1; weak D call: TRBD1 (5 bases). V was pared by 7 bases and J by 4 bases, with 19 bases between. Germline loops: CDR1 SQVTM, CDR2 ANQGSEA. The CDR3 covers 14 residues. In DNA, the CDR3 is TGCAGCGCCCACTCCGGGACTTTTGGCACTGAAGCTTTCTTT. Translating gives CSAHSGTFGTEAFF.

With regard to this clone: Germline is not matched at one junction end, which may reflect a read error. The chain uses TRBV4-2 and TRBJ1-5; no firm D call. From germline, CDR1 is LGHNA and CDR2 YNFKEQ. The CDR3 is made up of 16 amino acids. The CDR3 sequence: CASSQGSRDSDQPQHF. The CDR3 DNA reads TGTGCCAGCAGCCAAGGTTCGCGGGATAGCGATCAGCCCCAGCATTTT.